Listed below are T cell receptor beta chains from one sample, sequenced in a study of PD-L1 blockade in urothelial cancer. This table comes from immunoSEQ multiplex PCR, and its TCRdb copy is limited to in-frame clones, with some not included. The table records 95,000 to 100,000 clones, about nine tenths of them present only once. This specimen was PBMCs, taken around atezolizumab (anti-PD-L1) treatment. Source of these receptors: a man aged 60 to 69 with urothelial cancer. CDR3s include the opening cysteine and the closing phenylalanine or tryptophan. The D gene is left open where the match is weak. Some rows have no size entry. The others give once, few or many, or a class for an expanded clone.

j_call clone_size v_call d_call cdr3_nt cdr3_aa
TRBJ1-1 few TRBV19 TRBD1 TGTGCCAGTACCGACAGGGGCCTAGGGGTTGACACTGAAGCTTTCTTT CASTDRGLGVDTEAFF
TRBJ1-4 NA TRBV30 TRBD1 TGTGCCTGGAGGGCGGACAGGGGGAGTGAAAAACTGTTTTTT CAWRADRGSEKLFF
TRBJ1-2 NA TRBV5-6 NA TGTGCCAGCAGCTTGGATCCTACAGGGAACTATGGCTACACCTTC CASSLDPTGNYGYTF
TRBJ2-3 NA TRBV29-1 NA TGCAGCGTTGAAAGCAGCACAGATACGCAGTATTTT CSVESSTDTQYF
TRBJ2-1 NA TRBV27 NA TGTGCCAGCACTCTCGGCGGTGAGCAGTTCTTC CASTLGGEQFF
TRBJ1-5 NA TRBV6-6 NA TGTGCCAGCAGTTACGACATACTTAGCAATCAGCCCCAGCATTTT CASSYDILSNQPQHF
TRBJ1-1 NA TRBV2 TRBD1 TGTGCCGGCGAACAGGGGGCGGAGAACACTGAAGCTTTCTTT CAGEQGAENTEAFF
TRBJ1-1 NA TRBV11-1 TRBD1 TGTGCCAGCAGTCTTCCGGGACAGATGAACACTGAAGCTTTCTTT CASSLPGQMNTEAFF
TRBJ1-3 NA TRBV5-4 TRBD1 TGTGCCAGCAGCTTCCCAGGGGCAGGGGGCGACACCATATATTTT CASSFPGAGGDTIYF
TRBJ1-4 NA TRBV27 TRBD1 TGTGCCAGCGGCCGGGACAGGGGGGAAAAACTGTTTTTT CASGRDRGEKLFF
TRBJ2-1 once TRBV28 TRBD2 TGTGCCAGCAGTTTAGGTACTAGCGGGACGTACAATGAGCAGTTCTTC CASSLGTSGTYNEQFF
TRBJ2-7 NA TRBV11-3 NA TGTGCCAGCAGCTTAGATAGAACGGGCGAGCAGTACTTC CASSLDRTGEQYF
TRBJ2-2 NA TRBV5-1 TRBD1 TGCGCCAGCAGCAAGGGACAGGGATTCACCGGGGAGCTGTTTTTT CASSKGQGFTGELFF
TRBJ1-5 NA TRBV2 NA TGTGCCAGCAGTGAAGAGGTAGGAGGGAATCAGCCCCAGCATTTT CASSEEVGGNQPQHF
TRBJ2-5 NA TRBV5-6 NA TGTGCCAGCAGCTTGGCCACGACAGGTGGGAACCAAGAGACCCAGTACTTC CASSLATTGGNQETQYF
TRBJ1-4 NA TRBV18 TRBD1 TGTGCCAGCTCACCACCCGAGACAGGGGGCGAAAAACTGTTTTTT CASSPPETGGEKLFF
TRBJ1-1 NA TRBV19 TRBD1 TGTGCCAGTAGTACCCCCCGACAGGGTCCGAACACTGAAGCTTTCTTT CASSTPRQGPNTEAFF